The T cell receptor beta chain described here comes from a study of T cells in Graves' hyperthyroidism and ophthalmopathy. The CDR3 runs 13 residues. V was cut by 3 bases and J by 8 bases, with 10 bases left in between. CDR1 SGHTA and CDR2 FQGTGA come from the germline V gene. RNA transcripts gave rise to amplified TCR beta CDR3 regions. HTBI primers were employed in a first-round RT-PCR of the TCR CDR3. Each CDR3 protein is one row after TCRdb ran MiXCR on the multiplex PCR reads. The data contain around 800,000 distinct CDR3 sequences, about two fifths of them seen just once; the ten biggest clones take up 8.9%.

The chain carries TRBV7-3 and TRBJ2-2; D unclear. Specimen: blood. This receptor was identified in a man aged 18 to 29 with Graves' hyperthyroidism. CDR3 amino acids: CASSFKRVGELFF. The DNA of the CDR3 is TGTGCCAGCAGCTTCAAGCGAGTAGGGGAGCTGTTTTTT.